This T cell receptor (beta chain) was recovered during a study of a mutant IDH1 vaccine in newly diagnosed glioma (dated by TCRdb to about 2021). About the full investigation: Patients received eight vaccinations in weeks 1, 3, 5, 7, 11, 15, 19 and 23, corresponding to visits V03 through V10. Vaccination began 4-6 weeks after radiotherapy alone, or alongside temozolomide cycles in the chemotherapy-containing groups. The approximately 30 treated patients were approximately 60% male and approximately 40% female, with a mean age of about 38 years. Before enrollment, most patients had been given radiochemotherapy with temozolomide as standard therapy, while the rest had received either radiotherapy alone or temozolomide alone. Peripheral blood was collected at six visits: V03 (baseline), V05, V07, V10, V12 and V13. For exploratory analyses, approximately 23 treated patients had longitudinal TCRB deep sequencing done wherever samples were available. General conclusions and limits of the study: Immune responses induced by the vaccine were seen in 93.3% of patients across multiple MHC alleles. Pseudoprogression seemed to be unrelated to changes in the top peripheral T cell clonotypes found by TCRB sequencing. It was noted by the authors that analyses of patient blood samples could not be reproduced owing to sample limitations. PBMC samples for TCRB deep sequencing were selected based on availability.

Libraries came from the immunoSEQ multiplex PCR assay. Rearranged TCR beta chain sequences were amplified using the hsTCRB Kit according to the manufacturer's protocol. An Illumina MiSeq was used to sequence the TCRB libraries. For the original study's pipeline: The proprietary platform of the kit vendor was used for demultiplexing, trimming and gene mapping. TCRdb obtained this table from immuneACCESS and retained in-frame rearrangements with V and J assigned. These tables miss some clones; where compared with another copy, unresolved V genes account for less than half of the shortfall, and the remainder is unexplained. Clone size and V and J calls were adopted from that table, with D and trimming inferred from the DNA. The sample profile shows approximately 82,000 clones; approximately 85% of them were found once. The ten largest clones represent roughly 2.2% of the sample. Comments on this clone: Its target antigen remains unknown. No base quality values were provided; no much bigger clone lies one nucleotide off.

This sample's time point label indicates: week 23, last vaccination. Each vaccine dose was 300 ug of a 20-mer mutant IDH1 peptide in Montanide, given subcutaneously with topical imiquimod. The donors had newly diagnosed IDH1-mutant astrocytomas of WHO grade 3 or 4 that showed loss of nuclear ATRX. The samples were drawn from NOA16, a multicentre, single-arm, open-label phase I trial in Germany that tested a mutant IDH1 peptide vaccine in humans for the first time. Genomic DNA for TCRB sequencing was isolated from EDTA blood with the DNeasy Blood and Tissue Kit. The sequence was obtained from a man in his thirties or forties with glioma. Some clones in this sample may be carry-over from other donors' samples. The material was PBMCs, obtained from a glioma patient whose treatment included an IDH1 peptide vaccine.

In nucleotides, the sequence is TGTGCCTGGACCCTTGGGGGTCCAGATACGCAGTATTTT. Its translation is CAWTLGGPDTQYF. The sequence joins TRBV30 to TRBJ2-3; the D gene may be TRBD1 or TRBD2, since each aligns over 5 bases. The CDR3 runs 13 amino acids, cysteine and phenylalanine included. Solely the CDR3 DNA is kept, with 39 bases framed from the first base. Taken from the germline V gene (reference sequence), the CDR1 and CDR2 loops are GTSNPN and SVGIG. Between the V and J ends, shortened by 4 bases and 4 bases respectively, the junction contains 12 bases. With all but the CDR3 taken from the reference TRBV30 and TRBJ2-3 genes, the full variable domain is: SQTIHQWPATLVQPVGSPLSLECTVEGTSNPNLYWYRQAAGRGLQLLFYSVGIGQISSEVPQNLSASRPQDRQFILSSKKLLLSDSGFYLCAWTLGGPDTQYFGPGTRLTVL.